This record concerns one T cell receptor (beta chain) sequence. Antigen unknown. This record belongs to a study of Ad26.COV2.S vaccination and SARS-CoV-2 variants. As for the study in general: Participants got Ad26.COV2.S intramuscularly, once or twice 56 days apart.

The table came from immunoSEQ multiplex PCR; TCRdb's copy has only in-frame clones and leaves some out. The sample contains some 420,000 clones, approximately 87% of which appear only once. Treatment in this sample: around 19 received Ad26.COV2.S at low or high dose, single or two shots; about 5 received placebo; per-sample allocation not given. Samples were taken on day 63 after the first vaccine or placebo injection. Study results and limitations: Breadth of non-spike TCRs did not differ between vaccinees and placebo recipients.

This receptor was taken from a person aged 18-65 years who received the Ad26.COV2.S COVID-19 vaccine or a placebo. The sequencing here drew on peripheral blood, taken in a trial of Ad26.COV2.S vaccine versus placebo.

The CDR3 nucleotides are TGTGCCAGCAGTGAAGGTAGGAGGAACGAAAAACTGTTTTTT. Protein sequence: CASSEGRRNEKLFF. The chain couples TRBV6-1 to TRBJ1-4; D unresolved. Looked up from germline, CDR1 is MNHNS and CDR2 is SASEGT. The CDR3 is 14 amino acids. The V end lost 1 base, the J end lost 8 bases, and 11 bases lay between the germline ends.